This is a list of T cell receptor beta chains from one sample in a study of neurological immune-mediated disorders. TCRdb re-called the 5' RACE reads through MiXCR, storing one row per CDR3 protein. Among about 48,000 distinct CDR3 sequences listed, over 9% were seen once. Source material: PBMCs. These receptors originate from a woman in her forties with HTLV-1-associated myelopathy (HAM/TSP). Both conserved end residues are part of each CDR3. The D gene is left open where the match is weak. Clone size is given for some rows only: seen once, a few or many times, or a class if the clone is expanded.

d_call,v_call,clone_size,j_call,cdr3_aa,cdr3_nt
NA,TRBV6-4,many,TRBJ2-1,CASSDYGHREQFF,TGTGCCAGCAGTGACTATGGACATCGTGAGCAGTTCTTC
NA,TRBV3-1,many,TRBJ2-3,CASSQDVVQGQQYF,TGTGCCAGCAGCCAAGATGTCGTCCAGGGGCAGCAGTATTTT
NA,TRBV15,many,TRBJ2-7,CATSPSLTEYEQYF,TGTGCCACCAGCCCGAGCCTCACGGAATACGAGCAGTACTTC
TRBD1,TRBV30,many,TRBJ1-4,CAWSLTGGSEKLFF,TGTGCCTGGAGTCTAACAGGGGGCAGTGAAAAACTGTTTTTT
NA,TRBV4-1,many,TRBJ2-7,CASSQEASRQIVQYF,TGCGCCAGCAGCCAAGAAGCTAGCAGACAGATTGTGCAGTACTTC
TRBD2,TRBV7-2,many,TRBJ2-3,CASSDPRRGDNTDTQYF,TGTGCCAGCAGCGACCCACGGCGGGGGGACAACACAGATACGCAGTATTTT
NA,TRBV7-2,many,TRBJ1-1,CARKGTGTPHSEAFF,TGTGCCAGGAAGGGGACGGGGACTCCCCACTCGGAAGCTTTCTTT
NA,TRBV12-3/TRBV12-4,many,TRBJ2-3,CASSPLAGADTQYF,TGTGCCAGCAGCCCACTAGCCGGCGCAGATACGCAGTATTTT
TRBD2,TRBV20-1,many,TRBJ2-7,CSARDGTSRGKIYEQYF,TGCAGTGCTAGAGACGGGACTAGCCGCGGAAAAATTTACGAGCAGTACTTC
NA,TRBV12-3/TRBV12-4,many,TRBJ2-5,CASSLKLETQYF,TGTGCCAGCAGTTTAAAGTTGGAGACCCAGTACTTC
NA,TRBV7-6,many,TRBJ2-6,CASSPGPRGANVLTF,TGTGCCAGCAGCCCCGGACCCCGAGGGGCCAACGTCCTGACTTTC
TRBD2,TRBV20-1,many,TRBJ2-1,CSVVGGTSGGAVEQFF,TGCAGTGTTGTTGGGGGAACTAGCGGGGGGGCCGTGGAGCAGTTCTTC
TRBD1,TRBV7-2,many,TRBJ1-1,CASRSQGGNTEAFF,TGTGCCAGCAGATCACAGGGGGGGAACACTGAAGCTTTCTTT
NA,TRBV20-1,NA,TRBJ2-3,CSARDLSTDTQYF,TGCAGTGCTAGGGACCTAAGCACAGATACGCAGTATTTT
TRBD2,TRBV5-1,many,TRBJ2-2,CASSFSGGTSNTGELFF,TGCGCCAGCAGCTTTAGCGGGGGAACATCGAACACCGGGGAGCTGTTTTTT
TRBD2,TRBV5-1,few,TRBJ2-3,CASSGSGGITDTQYF,TGCGCCAGCAGCGGGAGCGGGGGGATCACAGATACGCAGTATTTT
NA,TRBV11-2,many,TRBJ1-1,CASSLVISGTPPRNEAFF,TGTGCCAGCAGCTTAGTTATATCTGGGACTCCTCCCCGGAACGAAGCTTTCTTT
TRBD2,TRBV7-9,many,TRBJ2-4,CASSYLTSGGDIQYF,TGTGCCAGCAGCTATCTGACTAGCGGGGGAGACATTCAGTACTTC
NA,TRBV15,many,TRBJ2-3,CATSRDRTGSSDTQYF,TGTGCCACCAGCAGAGATCGAACAGGTAGTTCGGATACGCAGTATTTT
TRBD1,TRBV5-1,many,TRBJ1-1,CASSSTGVRNTEAFF,TGCGCCAGCAGCTCGACAGGGGTGCGGAACACTGAAGCTTTCTTT
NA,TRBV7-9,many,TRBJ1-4,CASSPGGATNEKLFF,TGTGCCAGCAGCCCTGGCGGAGCAACTAATGAAAAACTGTTTTTT
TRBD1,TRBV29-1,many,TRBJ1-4,CSALTGAGEKLFF,TGCAGCGCCTTGACAGGGGCAGGGGAAAAACTGTTTTTT
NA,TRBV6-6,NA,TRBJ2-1,CASSRDVGEQFF,TGTGCCAGCAGTCGGGACGTGGGTGAGCAGTTCTTC
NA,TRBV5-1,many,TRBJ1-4,CASSLESFTTNEKLFF,TGCGCCAGCAGCTTGGAATCCTTCACAACTAATGAAAAACTGTTTTTT
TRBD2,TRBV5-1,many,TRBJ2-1,CASTVGGVGDEQFF,TGCGCCAGCACCGTGGGAGGGGTTGGAGATGAGCAGTTCTTC
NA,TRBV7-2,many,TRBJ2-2,CASSSRGEGRYLFF,TGTGCCAGCAGCTCGCGTGGCGAGGGGAGGTATCTGTTTTTT
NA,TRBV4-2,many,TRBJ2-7,CASSQEPTFSYEQYF,TGTGCCAGCAGCCAAGAGCCAACATTCTCCTACGAGCAGTACTTC
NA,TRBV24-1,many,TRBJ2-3,CATSDLHPADTQYF,TGTGCCACCAGTGATTTGCATCCGGCAGATACGCAGTATTTT
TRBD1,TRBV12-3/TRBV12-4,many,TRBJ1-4,CASTTGVEKLFF,TGTGCCAGCACGACAGGGGTGGAAAAACTGTTTTTT
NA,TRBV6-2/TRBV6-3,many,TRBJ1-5,CASGRQDAYQPQHF,TGTGCCAGCGGGAGACAGGACGCATATCAGCCCCAGCATTTT
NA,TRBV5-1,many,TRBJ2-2,CASSPEYTGELFF,TGCGCCAGCAGCCCTGAATACACCGGGGAGCTGTTTTTT
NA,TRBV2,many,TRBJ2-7,CAMLDGFIYEQYF,TGTGCAATGCTAGACGGGTTCATCTACGAGCAGTACTTC
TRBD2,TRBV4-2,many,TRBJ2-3,CASSPTSGVPGDTQYF,TGTGCCAGCAGCCCTACTAGCGGGGTCCCCGGGGATACGCAGTATTTT
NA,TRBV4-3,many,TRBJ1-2,CASSQDWAPSNYGYTF,TGCGCCAGCAGCCAAGATTGGGCACCGAGCAACTATGGCTACACCTTC
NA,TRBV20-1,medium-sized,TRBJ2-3,CSARRPMSTDTQYF,TGCAGTGCTAGGAGACCGATGAGCACAGATACGCAGTATTTT
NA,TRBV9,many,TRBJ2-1,CASTPSGSSYNEQFF,TGTGCCAGCACTCCGAGTGGTAGCTCCTACAATGAGCAGTTCTTC
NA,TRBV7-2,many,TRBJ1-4,CASSLQGYDEKLFF,TGTGCCAGCAGCTTACAGGGGTACGATGAAAAACTGTTTTTT